A single sample gave rise to the 3 T cell receptor beta chains below, sequenced in a study of vaccination effects on CD4 cells after COVID-19. Antigen specificity for these receptors is unknown. Sequenced by immunoSEQ multiplex PCR; TCRdb stores in-frame clones only, minus some. In the table there are 55,000 or so clones, about 77% of which are singletons. Before sequencing, viral peptide pools were used by the ViraFEST assay to expand antigen-specific CD4+ T cells. A 10-day culture period preceded the isolation of CD4+ T cells. Their SARS-CoV-2 infection, verified by PCR, occurred between March and December 2020. The sample here was CD4+ T cells from PBMCs cultured with HIV peptides, taken before COVID-19 vaccination. Subset described: HIV-1 Nef peptide pool negative control/reference culture. The receptors stem from a human donor who had a prior SARS-CoV-2 infection.

The chain couples TRBV3-1 (or the pseudogene TRBV3-2) to TRBJ1-6; 7 positions match TRBD1. The germline V gene has CDR1 LGHDT and CDR2 YNNKEL (reference sequence). V dropped 4 bases and J dropped 9; count of bases not matched to a gene: 6. The CDR3 is made up of 14 amino acids. CDR3 protein: CASSPGQLSSPLHF. The CDR3 region has the DNA TGTGCCAGCAGCCCGGGACAGTTGAGTTCACCCCTCCACTTT.

The chain couples TRBV7-8 to TRBJ2-3; 8 nucleotides agree with TRBD2. With V trimmed by 1 base and J by 7 bases, 10 bases remained unmatched. The germline gives CDR1 SGHVS, CDR2 FQNEAQ. The CDR3 spans 16 residues. This chain's CDR3 is CASSLGASGSAYTQYF. CDR3 coding DNA: TGTGCCAGCAGCTTAGGTGCTAGCGGGTCAGCATATACGCAGTATTTT.

The rearrangement links TRBV28 to TRBJ1-3; possibly TRBD1 for D (5 bases). The V and J ends lost 4 bases and 6 bases respectively, with 10 bases between them. The V gene's germline CDR1 is MDHEN and CDR2 SYDVKM. There are 13 residues in the CDR3. CDR3 sequence reads: CASSSAGLNTIYF. The CDR3 nucleotides read TGTGCCAGCAGTTCCGCGGGACTAAACACCATATATTTT.